Sequencing of this TCR beta chain was carried out in a study of molecular identifiers for immune sequencing clone quantification. Sorting selected naive CD8 T cells with a CD8+CD4-CCR7+CD45RA+ phenotype. From the PCR reads, TCRdb called clonotypes with MiXCR, one entry per CDR3 protein. Of over 600,000 distinct CDR3 sequences listed, 15% to 20% were seen once; the top ten hold approximately 0.9%. The CDR3 is 16 residues long. The V gene's germline CDR1 is SSHAT and CDR2 FNYEAQ (reference sequence). In this sample, this clonotype turned up many times. Its antigen is not known. At one boundary the junction diverges from the germline segment, which might be a read error. Findings of the study overall: Identical TCR molecules can share a barcode, and this sharing could underestimate highly expanded clone sizes.

The origin of this receptor is a human donor in good health. Some libraries in this study had Jurkat cell RNA spiked in. The sequenced sample consisted of naive CD8+ T cells from blood, with Jurkat cell RNA spiked in. Subset defined: FACS-sorted CD8+CD4-CCR7+CD45RA+ naive T cells. The V call is TRBV7-7, the J call TRBJ2-5; D is unclear. CDR3 DNA sequence: TGTGCTAGCAGCTTAAGAGCTCCAGAGGCCAAAGAGACCCAGTACTTC. The encoded protein is CASSLRAPEAKETQYF.